Sequencing of this TCR beta chain was carried out in a study of PD-1 blockade in classical Hodgkin lymphoma. Findings and caveats of the study: At C4D1, TCR diversity had climbed significantly for CD4+ cells, though not for CD8+ cells. It was among complete responders that baseline diversity resembled that of newly diagnosed patients. It was reported that newly diagnosed patients had less baseline TCR diversity than healthy donors.

In regard to this clone: Its target is not known.

Brentuximab vedotin exposure varied, and every patient relapsed after autologous stem cell transplantation. Classifying best responses yielded complete response, partial response or progressive disease. Method: immunoSEQ multiplex PCR; TCRdb's copy keeps in-frame clones and lacks some. This table holds approximately 65,000 clones, about nine tenths found once. The trim removed 3 bases at V and 8 bases at J, leaving 9 bases unmatched. The CDR3 consists of 17 residues. CDR1 and CDR2 from the germline V gene are SGHTA and FQGNSA. The chain is built from TRBV7-2 and TRBJ2-4, with 14 bases that match TRBD2. The sample here was peripheral blood mononuclear cells (PBMCs), taken at baseline. The clonotype was recovered from a human donor with classical Hodgkin lymphoma. CDR3 sequence reads: CASSLGLAGVEEDIQYF. The CDR3 DNA follows: TGTGCCAGCAGCTTGGGACTAGCGGGGGTAGAGGAGGACATTCAGTACTTC. Looking up the rest from reference TRBV7-2 and TRBJ2-4 gives the full variable domain: GAGVSQSPSNKVTEKGKDVELRCDPISGHTALYWYRQSLGQGLEFLIYFQGNSAPDKSGLPSDRFSAERTGGSVSTLTIQRTQQEDSAVYLCASSLGLAGVEEDIQYFGAGTRLSVL.